These 15 T cell receptor beta chains share one sample of origin, sequenced in a study of radiation and T cells in renal cell carcinoma. The method was immunoSEQ multiplex PCR; TCRdb's version includes in-frame clones alone and lacks a portion of them. This repertoire shows 150,000 to 200,000 clones, 88% found once; its top ten account for about 11%. Noted time point: blood 4 weeks post-SBRT, at nephrectomy. The treatment: 15 Gy SBRT to primary tumor, nephrectomy 4 weeks later. This sample comprised blood, obtained from a patient whose treatment included radiotherapy and nephrectomy. These receptors were obtained from a woman in her fifties or sixties with renal cell carcinoma.

Concerning this clone: An end of the junction does not agree with germline; a read error may underlie this. The chain joins TRBV7-9 to TRBJ2-1; no definite D call. The CDR3 is 12 amino acids. Germline CDR1 and CDR2: SEHNR and FQNEAQ (reference sequence). In DNA form, the CDR3 reads TGCGCCAGCAGCCCGGGCCGGAATGAGCAGTTCTTC. Translation gives CASSPGRNEQFF.

The chain carries TRBV6-5 and TRBJ1-4; D ambiguous. In germline, CDR1 is MNHEY, CDR2 SVGAGI. V was shortened by 0 bases and J by 5 bases, with 1 base between the two germline ends. This CDR3 contains 12 residues. The CDR3 region is CASSYSNEKLFF. In DNA, the CDR3 is TGTGCCAGCAGTTACTCGAATGAAAAACTGTTTTTT.

This clone has just one count. This rearrangement joins TRBV2 to TRBJ1-2; 9 bases are shared with TRBD1. This CDR3 contains 14 residues. Looked up from germline, CDR1 is SNHLY and CDR2 is FYNNEI. The V gene end was trimmed by 7 bases and the J gene end by 4 bases; junction bases not matched to a gene: 7. Here the CDR3 DNA reads TGTGCCAGCATCAGGGACAGGGACGTCTATGGCTACACCTTC. Translated, it gives CASIRDRDVYGYTF. Full variable domain (remainder filled in from reference TRBV2 and TRBJ1-2): EPEVTQTPSHQVTQMGQEVILRCVPISNHLYFYWYRQILGQKVEFLVSFYNNEISEKSEIFDDQFSVERPDGSNFTLKIRSTKLEDSAMYFCASIRDRDVYGYTFGSGTRLTVV.

V and J are TRBV10-2 and TRBJ2-3; 10 nucleotides align to TRBD2. Germline V gene lookup returns CDR1 WSHSY and CDR2 SAAADI. V lost 9 bases and J lost 3; bases outside the gene matches: 6. The length of the CDR3 is 14 residues. CDR3 amino acids: CASYYSGGTDTQYF. The CDR3, as DNA: TGCGCCAGTTACTATAGCGGGGGGACAGATACGCAGTATTTT.

The DNA for the CDR3 is TGTGCCAGCAGTGTTGCTTTTGGCGAGCAGTACTTC. Encoded protein: CASSVAFGEQYF. The V gene is TRBV6-1, the J gene TRBJ2-7; D not resolved. The V end lost 4 bases, the J end lost 6 bases, and 10 bases lay between the germline ends. The CDR3 runs 12 residues. Germline CDR1 reads MNHNS; CDR2 reads SASEGT.

V and J are TRBV19 and TRBJ1-5, with D hard to call. This CDR3 region has 14 residues. Looked up from germline, CDR1 is LNHDA and CDR2 is SQIVND (reference sequence). Deletions cut 6 bases from V and 4 bases from J, with 13 bases between. The DNA for the CDR3 is TGTGCCAGTAGGCGGGGATCTGAGAATCAGCCCCAGCATTTT. Translating gives CASRRGSENQPQHF. Using reference TRBV19 and TRBJ1-5 for the parts outside the CDR3, the full variable domain is DGGITQSPKYLFRKEGQNVTLSCEQNLNHDAMYWYRQDPGQGLRLIYYSQIVNDFQKGDIAEGYSVSREKKESFPLTVTSAQKNPTAFYLCASRRGSENQPQHFGDGTRLSIL.

Written as DNA, the CDR3 is TGTGCCAGCAGCGGGCGGGGGCGTGCAGATACGCAGTATTTT. Translation: CASSGRGRADTQYF. The J gene is TRBJ2-3, the V gene TRBV5-4, with a tentative D call TRBD2 (7 bases). The CDR3 contains 14 residues. The germline V gene encodes CDR1 SGHNT and CDR2 YYREEE (reference sequence). Deletions cut 4 bases from V and 4 bases from J, with 13 bases between.

This chain links TRBV28 with TRBJ2-1; 8 nucleotides align to TRBD1. The germline V gene has CDR1 MDHEN and CDR2 SYDVKM. Trimming removed 5 bases from V and 6 bases from J; junction bases left unmatched: 0. The CDR3 totals 12 residues. The CDR3: CASSTGGNEQFF. The DNA for the CDR3 is TGTGCCAGCAGTACAGGGGGCAATGAGCAGTTCTTC.

This CDR3 is CASSLAGTGYMAFF. CDR3 DNA sequence: TGTGCCAGCAGCTTGGCCGGGACAGGGTATATGGCTTTCTTT. This chain joins TRBV7-2 and TRBJ1-1, with 9 bases that match TRBD1. CDR3 length equals 14 residues. Germline-derived CDR1 and CDR2 are SGHTA and FQGNSA. Trimming cost V 3 bases and J 11 bases; bases outside gene matches: 10.

The CDR3 loop is CASQYTGGHNEKLFF. In DNA, the CDR3 is TGTGCCAGCCAATACACCGGGGGACATAATGAAAAACTGTTTTTT. The chain recombines TRBV27 with TRBJ1-4; weak D call: TRBD1 (6 bases). The germline V and J ends were trimmed by 8 bases and 4 bases, with 17 bases remaining between them. The CDR3 length is 15 residues. The germline CDR1 and CDR2 sequences are MNHEY and SMNVEV (reference sequence).

The V call is TRBV29-1, the J call TRBJ1-2, with 9 bases aligning to TRBD1. The CDR3 has 12 residues. The junction had 4 bases not matched to a gene; V was cut back by 7 bases and J by 4 bases. In germline, CDR1 is SQVTM, CDR2 ANQGSEA. CDR3 in DNA: TGCAGCGCCGGACAGGGGACCTATGGCTACACCTTC. It is translated as CSAGQGTYGYTF. Complete variable domain (other parts from reference TRBV29-1 and TRBJ1-2): SAVISQKPSRDICQRGTSLTIQCQVDSQVTMMFWYRQQPGQSLTLIATANQGSEATYESGFVIDKFPISRPNLTFSTLTVSNMSPEDSSIYLCSAGQGTYGYTFGSGTRLTVV.

The J gene is TRBJ1-6, the V gene TRBV19, with D tentatively TRBD1 (6 bases). Germline assignment: CDR1 LNHDA and CDR2 SQIVND (reference sequence). Trimming stripped 4 bases from V and 8 bases from J, with 18 bases between. CDR3 length: 16 residues. CDR3 residues: CASSTGLTGPDSPLHF. CDR3 coding DNA: TGTGCCAGTAGTACGGGGTTAACAGGGCCCGATTCACCCCTCCACTTT.

Points on this clone: Additional DNA sequences in this sample encode the identical CDR3. The CDR3 DNA reads TGCGCCAGCAGCTTGGAAGGGGGGCGAGATTCACCCCTCCACTTT. Residues: CASSLEGGRDSPLHF. The V call is TRBV5-1, the J call TRBJ1-6; TRBD1 is a possible D gene (6 bases). Germline values: CDR1 SGHRS, CDR2 YFSETQ. Trimming shortened V by 0 bases and J by 8 bases, and 12 bases separated the two germline ends. The length of the CDR3 is 15 residues.

The V gene is TRBV5-8, the J gene TRBJ2-2, with D maybe TRBD2 (6 bases). V lost 0 bases and J 7 bases, leaving 10 bases between the germline ends. This CDR3 contains 14 residues. Germline assignment: CDR1 SGHTS and CDR2 YDEGEE. CDR3 protein: CASSLGLAYGELFF. The CDR3 nucleotides read TGTGCCAGCAGCTTGGGCCTAGCGTACGGGGAGCTGTTTTTT.

The gene calls are TRBV5-1 and TRBJ2-3; 11 bases are a match to TRBD2. Germline loops: CDR1 SGHRS, CDR2 YFSETQ. This CDR3 is 15 amino acids long. Unmatched junction bases numbered 6, after V lost 3 bases and J lost 6 bases. The DNA of the CDR3 is TGCGCCAGCAGCTCCGGGACTAGCGGACCCGATACGCAGTATTTT. It yields the protein CASSSGTSGPDTQYF.